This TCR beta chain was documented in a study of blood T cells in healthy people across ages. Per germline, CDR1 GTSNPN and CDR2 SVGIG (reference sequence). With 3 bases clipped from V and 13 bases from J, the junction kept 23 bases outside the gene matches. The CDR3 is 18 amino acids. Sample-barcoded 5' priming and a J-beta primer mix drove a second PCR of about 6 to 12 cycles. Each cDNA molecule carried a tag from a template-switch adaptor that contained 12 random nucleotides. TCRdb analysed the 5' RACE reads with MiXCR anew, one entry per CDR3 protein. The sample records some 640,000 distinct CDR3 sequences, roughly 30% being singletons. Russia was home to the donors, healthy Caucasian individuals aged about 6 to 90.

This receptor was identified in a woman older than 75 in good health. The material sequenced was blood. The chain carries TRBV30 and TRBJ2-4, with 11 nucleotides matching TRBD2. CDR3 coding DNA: TGTGCCTGGAGGTCGTCGCTAGCGGGGGGCAATTTCTACAATGGGCAGTACTTC. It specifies CAWRSSLAGGNFYNGQYF.